The 29 T cell receptor beta chains reported below all come from one sample, sequenced in a study of shared clonotypes between healthy human individuals. The table came from immunoSEQ multiplex PCR; TCRdb's copy has only in-frame clones and leaves some out. The top ten clones hold about 0.34% of a sample with 2 million to 2.5 million clones, more than 85% of them seen once. Source material: naive CD4+ T cells from PBMCs. Described subset: CD45RA+ positively selected. These receptors all stem from a man in his late teens or twenties in good health. Some clones in this sample may be carry-over from other donors' samples.

The rearrangement links TRBV2 to TRBJ1-3; TRBD1 matches 8 bases. This CDR3 has 14 amino acids. V was pared by 5 bases and J by 4 bases, with 4 bases of the junction left unmatched. Germline CDR1 SNHLY, CDR2 FYNNEI. This CDR3 reads CASSSGGAGNTIYF. The CDR3, as DNA: TGTGCCAGCAGTTCAGGGGGCGCCGGAAACACCATATATTTT.

This chain links TRBV25-1 with TRBJ1-4; TRBD1 agrees at 8 bases. V trimming: 1 base; J trimming: 8 bases; junction bases outside the gene matches: 9. CDR3 length: 16 residues. CDR1 is MGHDK and CDR2 is SYGVNS in the germline V gene. This chain's CDR3 is CASSELSGQGGEKLFF. The CDR3 DNA reads as TGTGCCAGCAGTGAATTATCAGGACAGGGTGGAGAAAAACTGTTTTTT.

The chain joins TRBV15 to TRBJ1-4; D perhaps matches TRBD1 (5 bases). V lost 5 bases, J lost 2 bases, and 9 bases lay in between. Per germline, CDR1 LNHNV and CDR2 YYDKDF (reference sequence). The CDR3 loop spans 14 amino acids. The CDR3 sequence: CATSEGLTNEKLFF. CDR3 DNA sequence: TGTGCCACCAGCGAGGGGCTGACTAATGAAAAACTGTTTTTT.

The rearrangement links TRBV14 to TRBJ1-2; 7 bases match TRBD1. The CDR3 spans 16 residues. Trimming cost V 4 bases and J 7 bases; bases outside gene matches: 15. Germline V CDR1 and CDR2: SGHDN, FVKESK. The CDR3 bases are TGTGCCAGCAGCCGAAGGAGTAACAGGGGTGGGGCTGGCTACACCTTC. Translating it yields CASSRRSNRGGAGYTF.

The rearrangement uses TRBV28 and TRBJ2-3, with D perhaps matching TRBD2 (7 bases). The CDR3 totals 16 residues. V lost 7 bases to trimming and J lost 1 base, with 18 bases between them. Germline V CDR1 and CDR2: MDHEN, SYDVKM. The CDR3 here is CASTQGGARGTDTQYF. As DNA, the CDR3 is TGTGCCAGCACCCAAGGGGGGGCGAGAGGCACAGATACGCAGTATTTT.

Comments on this clone: The same CDR3 can be traced to other DNA sequences in this sample. The genes are TRBV18 and TRBJ2-7; D possibly uses TRBD1 or TRBD2 (5 bases each). The ends were cut back, 4 bases at V and 1 base at J, with 8 bases in the middle. The CDR3 totals 13 residues. The germline V gene has CDR1 KGHSH and CDR2 LQKENI. Here the CDR3 reads CASSRGASYEQYF. Written as DNA, the CDR3 is TGTGCCAGCTCACGAGGGGCTTCCTACGAGCAGTACTTC.

This chain uses TRBV5-1 with TRBJ2-3; no reliable D call. Trimming took off 0 bases at V and 0 bases at J, with 11 bases between the two ends. The CDR3 spans 16 residues. Per the germline V gene, CDR1 is SGHRS and CDR2 is YFSETQ. The CDR3 region is CASSLGWADSTDTQYF. Written as DNA, the CDR3 is TGCGCCAGCAGCTTGGGGTGGGCAGACAGCACAGATACGCAGTATTTT.

The chain joins TRBV7-9 to TRBJ2-3, with 10 bases aligning to TRBD1. The V and J ends lost 6 bases and 4 bases, in that order; junction bases with no gene match: 13. Germline loops: CDR1 SEHNR, CDR2 FQNEAQ (reference sequence). The CDR3 runs 17 residues. CDR3 region: CASRTKVRTGGPDTQYF. DNA of the CDR3: TGTGCCAGCAGGACGAAGGTCCGGACAGGGGGGCCAGATACGCAGTATTTT.

Regarding this clone: The sample carries other DNA sequences with the same CDR3. The chain employs TRBV9 and TRBJ2-7, with 7 bases matching TRBD2. V was pared by 2 bases and J by 0 bases, with 2 bases of the junction left unmatched. The CDR3 covers 14 residues. Germline CDR1 reads SGDLS; CDR2 reads YYNGEE. CDR3 bases: TGTGCCAGCAGCGTGAGCGGGGCCTCCTACGAGCAGTACTTC. Residues: CASSVSGASYEQYF.

This clone was found once. Additional DNA sequences in this sample encode the identical CDR3. The CDR3 sequence is CASRGLGQPQHF. CDR3 nucleotides: TGTGCCAGCAGGGGGTTAGGTCAGCCCCAGCATTTT. The rearrangement links TRBV2 to TRBJ1-5; D not resolved. The CDR3 covers 12 residues. V was cut by 6 bases and J by 6 bases, with 9 bases left in between. Looked up from germline, CDR1 is SNHLY and CDR2 is FYNNEI.

The chain has TRBV5-1 and TRBJ1-4; perhaps TRBD1 as D (5 bases). The germline gives CDR1 SGHRS, CDR2 YFSETQ. The CDR3 has 18 amino acids. The germline V and J ends were trimmed by 4 bases and 0 bases, with 19 bases remaining between them. The CDR3 DNA sequence: TGCGCCAGCAGCCGTCTAATTTCGGGGGGAACAACTAATGAAAAACTGTTTTTT. As protein: CASSRLISGGTTNEKLFF.

This CDR3 is CASSQESGPYGYTF. The CDR3 nucleotides read TGCGCCAGCAGCCAAGAGTCTGGGCCCTATGGCTACACCTTC. The chain combines TRBV4-1 with TRBJ1-2; D unresolved. V lost 0 bases and J lost 4, with 9 bases in between. Germline V gene sequence: CDR1 MGHRA, CDR2 YSYEKL. The CDR3 runs to 14 residues.

CDR3 nucleotide sequence: TGTGCCAGCAGCTTACAAGTTGCCGGGGAGCTGTTTTTT. It yields the protein CASSLQVAGELFF. The chain couples TRBV11-2 to TRBJ2-2; D gene unclear. Between the trimmed V and J ends, which lost 2 bases and 6 bases, there was a span of 7 bases. The CDR3 is 13 residues long. Germline lookup yields CDR1 SGHAT and CDR2 FQNNGV.

This chain uses TRBV7-8 with TRBJ1-3; TRBD1 is a possible D gene (5 bases). CDR1 is SGHVS, CDR2 FQNEAQ, per germline. Between the trimmed V and J ends, which lost 5 bases and 2 bases, there was a span of 19 bases. The CDR3 spans 17 residues. The CDR3 reads CASSPTRPGLTGNTIYF. CDR3 DNA: TGTGCCAGCAGCCCAACCCGACCGGGACTAACTGGAAACACCATATATTTT. Full variable domain (rest looked up from reference TRBV7-8 and TRBJ1-3): GAGVSQSPRYKVAKRGQDVALRCDPISGHVSLFWYQQALGQGPEFLTYFQNEAQLDKSGLPSDRFFAERPEGSVSTLKIQRTQQEDSAVYLCASSPTRPGLTGNTIYFGEGSWLTVV.

A few counts support this clone. The rearrangement uses TRBV6-1 and TRBJ1-2; D is undetermined. Germline CDR1 and CDR2: MNHNS and SASEGT. This CDR3 comprises 13 residues. V lost 8 bases and J lost 3, with 13 bases in between. CDR3 DNA sequence: TGTGCCAGCTCCTCTGGAGGTGACTATGGCTACACCTTC. It codes for CASSSGGDYGYTF.

The CDR3 DNA is TGTGCCAGCAGTGAAAGGTCCGGTGGCTACACCTTC. It encodes CASSERSGGYTF. The chain couples TRBV2 to TRBJ1-2, with D unclear. V lost 2 bases, J lost 7 bases, and 8 bases lay in between. In germline, CDR1 is SNHLY, CDR2 FYNNEI. This CDR3 is built from 12 residues.

The chain links TRBV4-1 to TRBJ2-7; D not certain. The germline V and J ends were trimmed by 1 base and 4 bases, with 14 bases remaining between them. Germline CDR1 and CDR2: MGHRA and YSYEKL. The CDR3 totals 15 residues. CDR3 region: CASSQGWSNSYEQYF. For the CDR3, the DNA is TGCGCCAGCAGCCAAGGGTGGTCAAACTCATACGAGCAGTACTTC.

V is TRBV6-6 and J is TRBJ2-5, with 12 bases aligning to TRBD2. From germline, CDR1 is MNHNY and CDR2 SVGAGI (reference sequence). The length of the CDR3 is 16 residues. The V and J ends lost 5 bases and 4 bases, in that order; junction bases with no gene match: 8. CDR3 DNA sequence: TGTGCCAGCAGTCAACGACTAGCGGGAGTCCCAGAGACCCAGTACTTC. This encodes CASSQRLAGVPETQYF.

This clone was detected a few times. V and J are TRBV7-9 and TRBJ1-2; D perhaps matches TRBD1 (6 bases). Germline V gene data show CDR1 as SEHNR and CDR2 as FQNEAQ (reference sequence). V lost 2 bases, J lost 8 bases, and 15 bases lay in between. This CDR3 has 14 residues. The chain's CDR3 is CASSLSVAGHGYTF. For the CDR3, the DNA is TGTGCCAGCAGCTTAAGTGTAGCGGGACACGGCTACACCTTC.

The chain combines TRBV5-4 with TRBJ2-7; 8 bases line up with TRBD1. The V and J ends lost 6 bases and 4 bases, in that order; junction bases with no gene match: 6. Germline assignment: CDR1 SGHNT and CDR2 YYREEE (reference sequence). The CDR3 length is 13 residues. CDR3 bases: TGTGCCAGCAACCAACAGGGGGTTTACGAGCAGTACTTC. Encoded protein: CASNQQGVYEQYF.

V is TRBV7-9 and J is TRBJ2-3, with TRBD2 matching over 8 bases. CDR1 and CDR2 from the germline V gene are SEHNR and FQNEAQ (reference sequence). This CDR3 comprises 13 residues. The trim removed 5 bases at V and 9 bases at J, leaving 7 bases unmatched. The CDR3 loop is CASSPAGGSTQYF. CDR3 DNA sequence: TGTGCCAGCAGCCCCGCGGGGGGATCGACGCAGTATTTT.

This chain connects TRBV18 to TRBJ2-7; weak D call: TRBD1 (5 bases). V lost 0 bases and J 0 bases, leaving 9 bases between the germline ends. CDR3 length: 15 residues. CDR1 KGHSH and CDR2 LQKENI come from the germline V gene. The CDR3, as DNA: TGTGCCAGCTCACCACCGGGCAGGGACTCCTACGAGCAGTACTTC. Its protein product is CASSPPGRDSYEQYF. Drawing the rest from reference TRBV18 and TRBJ2-7, the complete variable domain is NAGVMQNPRHLVRRRGQEARLRCSPMKGHSHVYWYRQLPEEGLKFMVYLQKENIIDESGMPKERFSAEFPKEGPSILRIQQVVRGDSAAYFCASSPPGRDSYEQYFGPGTRLTVT.

The V and J genes are TRBV6-5 and TRBJ1-1, with D possibly TRBD1 on 5 matching bases. This CDR3 has 15 amino acids. Germline lookup yields CDR1 MNHEY and CDR2 SVGAGI. Trimming pared 1 base from V and 7 bases from J, leaving 16 bases between. Here the CDR3 DNA reads TGTGCCAGCAGTTACTTGGGCAGGGCGAAATATGAAGCTTTCTTT. Protein sequence: CASSYLGRAKYEAFF.

CDR3 in DNA: TGTGCCAGCAGTCCCACCCAGGTCTACGAGCAGTACTTC. Protein sequence: CASSPTQVYEQYF. The chain is built from TRBV28 and TRBJ2-7; D is uncertain. V was pared by 5 bases and J by 3 bases, with 11 bases between. The CDR3 is made up of 13 amino acids. Germline loops: CDR1 MDHEN, CDR2 SYDVKM. The full variable domain, with the rest looked up from reference TRBV28 and TRBJ2-7, is DVKVTQSSRYLVKRTGEKVFLECVQDMDHENMFWYRQDPGLGLRLIYFSYDVKMKEKGDIPEGYSVSREKKERFSLILESASTNQTSMYLCASSPTQVYEQYFGPGTRLTVT.

The CDR3 loop reads CASRDLRGLNEQFF. CDR3 nucleotide sequence: TGTGCCAGCAGAGATCTCAGGGGGCTCAATGAGCAGTTCTTC. This chain uses TRBV9 with TRBJ2-1; 8 nucleotides agree with TRBD1. V shed 5 bases, J shed 6 bases, and the junction held 7 bases outside the gene matches. This CDR3 has 14 amino acids. Germline assignment: CDR1 SGDLS and CDR2 YYNGEE.

The genes are TRBV15 and TRBJ2-2; D may be TRBD2 (5 bases). V lost 2 bases to trimming and J lost 7 bases, with 14 bases between them. The CDR3 has 15 amino acids. Germline V gene sequence: CDR1 LNHNV, CDR2 YYDKDF (reference sequence). For the CDR3, the DNA is TGTGCCACCAGCAGACCCTCGGGGAGTCACGGGGAGCTGTTTTTT. Translation: CATSRPSGSHGELFF.

The chain recombines TRBV2 with TRBJ2-5, with 12 bases that match TRBD2. The CDR3 is made up of 16 amino acids. The trim removed 9 bases at V and 6 bases at J, leaving 14 bases unmatched. Germline V gives CDR1 SNHLY, CDR2 FYNNEI. For the CDR3, the DNA is TGTGCCAGTTTCTGGGCTAGCGGGAGGGCCGCGAAGACCCAGTACTTC. It codes for CASFWASGRAAKTQYF.

The chain recombines TRBV4-1 with TRBJ2-7, with 8 bases aligning to TRBD1. V shed 1 base, J shed 4 bases, and the junction held 12 bases outside the gene matches. The CDR3 consists of 17 residues. Germline V CDR1 and CDR2: MGHRA, YSYEKL. The DNA for the CDR3 is TGCGCCAGCAGCCAAGCTACGACAGGGGCCTCCAATTACGAGCAGTACTTC. Its translation: CASSQATTGASNYEQYF.

The genes are TRBV4-3 and TRBJ1-3, with D perhaps matching TRBD1 (5 bases). The germline V gene encodes CDR1 LGHNA and CDR2 YSLEER. The CDR3 runs to 15 residues. V shed 0 bases and J shed 8 bases, with 14 bases lying between them. For the CDR3, the DNA is TGCGCCAGCAGCCAAGATTTAAGGGGACGGGACACCATATATTTT. Its translation is CASSQDLRGRDTIYF.